The rows below give T cell receptor beta chains drawn from one sample of a study of blood T cell repertoires in COVID-19. Sequenced by immunoSEQ multiplex PCR; TCRdb stores in-frame clones only, minus some. Of around 62,000 clones detected, 70% to 90% appear once; the ten largest clones hold under 4.5%. The sample taken for sequencing was peripheral blood. The receptors originated from a human donor in a cohort sampled during active COVID-19. CDR3s include the opening cysteine and the closing phenylalanine or tryptophan. D genes are given only for firm matches.

j_call v_call d_call cdr3_aa cdr3_nt
TRBJ2-1 TRBV30 TRBD2 CAWSAGRVEQFF TGTGCCTGGAGCGCAGGGAGGGTTGAGCAGTTCTTC
TRBJ2-1 TRBV28 NA CASSGSPEHYNEQFF TGTGCCAGCAGTGGATCCCCGGAGCACTACAATGAGCAGTTCTTC
TRBJ2-1 TRBV5-1 TRBD2 CASRLVSGVGNEQFF TGCGCCAGCAGACTGGTTAGCGGGGTGGGGAATGAGCAGTTCTTC
TRBJ1-2 TRBV5-1 TRBD1 CASRDPGQGIYGYTF TGCGCCAGCAGAGACCCGGGACAGGGCATATATGGCTACACCTTC
TRBJ2-7 TRBV3-1/TRBV3-2 NA CASSQDAGGPTYEQYF TGTGCCAGCAGCCAAGATGCAGGGGGGCCGACCTACGAGCAGTACTTC
TRBJ1-3 TRBV7-9 TRBD1 CASSLTGTVFSGNTIYF TGTGCCAGCAGCTTAACCGGGACAGTTTTCTCTGGAAACACCATATATTTT
TRBJ1-1 TRBV5-4 NA CASSPFTLGNTEAFF TGTGCCAGCAGCCCCTTTACTCTTGGGAACACTGAAGCTTTCTTT
TRBJ2-5 TRBV19 TRBD1 CASSRDRVGTQYF TGTGCCAGTAGCCGGGACAGGGTGGGGACCCAGTACTTC
TRBJ2-2 TRBV5-1 TRBD2 CASSPQTSGTGELFF TGCGCCAGCAGCCCACAGACTAGCGGAACCGGGGAGCTGTTTTTT
TRBJ2-3 TRBV29-1 NA CSVVGGGSDNTQYF TGCAGCGTTGTGGGGGGCGGGAGTGACAATACGCAGTATTTT
TRBJ1-1 TRBV29-1 NA CSVAWATPNTEAFF TGCAGCGTGGCGTGGGCGACACCTAACACTGAAGCTTTCTTT
TRBJ2-2 TRBV28 NA CASYRVGVTGELFF TGTGCCAGTTATAGGGTCGGGGTCACCGGGGAGCTGTTTTTT
TRBJ2-7 TRBV28 TRBD1 CASSSHLDRVSNYEQYF TGTGCCAGCAGTTCCCACCTAGACAGGGTTTCAAACTACGAGCAGTACTTC